This T cell receptor (beta chain) was retrieved from a study of T cells in Graves' hyperthyroidism and ophthalmopathy (dated by TCRdb to about 2019). Turning to the overall study: To identify TCR V-J signatures that set the groups apart, the researchers used a discovery cohort of about a hundred patients, made up of under 50 with Graves' ophthalmopathy and about 55 with stable Graves' hyperthyroidism. Prospective prediction of ophthalmopathy was tested in an independent validation cohort consisting of some 18 hyperthyroidism patients and around 16 patients who later progressed to ophthalmopathy. The approximately 95 discovery patients were divided at random into training and test sets in a 7:3 ratio. Thyroid tissue and blood T-cell repertoires from more than five Graves' hyperthyroidism patients were also compared in the study. Once sampling was done, hyperthyroidism patients were given methimazole at a starting dose of 30 mg daily, whereas ophthalmopathy patients were given high-dose intravenous methylprednisolone. The paper reports TCR Vbeta CDR3 sequencing of some 140 peripheral blood samples: fewer than 50 ophthalmopathy, fewer than 85 hyperthyroidism and around 17 progressor patients. Broad study findings and their caveats: A model built on a 13 V-J signature distinguished ophthalmopathy from stable hyperthyroidism, reaching around 90% sensitivity and approximately 81% specificity in cross-validation and 80%/75% in testing. No statistical method was used to set the sample size in advance, and investigators knew the group allocation. Blood samples also contained most of the expanded thyroid clonotypes (frequency above 0.001), which suggests that blood repertoires may reflect thyroid immune responses. During validation, the model predicted progression to ophthalmopathy a median of around 7 months ahead of onset, with more than 55% sensitivity and about 75% specificity.

Exclusion was applied to patients with uncontrolled infections, other autoimmune diseases, pregnancy or lactation. Diagnoses relied on clinical symptoms, serum thyroxine and TRAb, thyroid ultrasound and orbital computed tomography. Total RNA was extracted using Trizol reagent, and RNA quality was assessed on an Agilent 2100 Bioanalyzer. The TCR beta CDR3 regions were amplified from RNA transcripts. A first-round RT-PCR of the TCR CDR3 used the HTBI primer set with the Qiagen OneStep RT-PCR kit. The libraries were constructed in a second round of multiplex PCR and then size-selected and purified. Paired-end sequencing of the libraries was performed with 100 bp reads on an Illumina HiSeq2000. The original pipeline was this. SOAPnuke was used to process the raw data, removing reads that contained adapters or uncalled bases, had a mean Phred below 15, or lacked an exact match to the constant primer or identifier. COPE v1.2.5 was used to merge the high-quality paired reads, and each unique nucleotide sequence was defined as a clonotype. MiTCR v1.1 was used to align clonotypes to the IMGT TRBV, TRBD and TRBJ reference segments. The analysis was restricted to V-J combinations with a frequency above 0.0001, which together covered 99.2% of the repertoires. A TCS score was defined as the ratio of F50 (clonal expansion) to E x V (chaos), with BLOSUM62-based TCRdist applied between CDR3 peptides within each V-J. Welch's t-statistics and random forest reduced fewer than 550 V-J features to fewer than 15, which were used in a naive Bayes classifier (R e1071). The Morisita-Horn index was used to measure how similar the thyroid and blood repertoires were. TCRdb ran its own pipeline on the public reads, namely fastp trimming at Q25 and MiXCR clone calling, and kept in-frame beta chains. When rows share a CDR3 protein, they turn into one entry using the most common DNA and genes. For this entry, the V and J calls and clone size follow TCRdb and not the study's own pipeline. The sample table lists fewer than 650,000 distinct CDR3 sequences, around 50% of them with a count of one. Of the sample, approximately 44% falls within the top ten clones.

This clonotype was detected only a few times. This clone's antigen is unknown. No base-level quality is on record; no much larger clone is a single base apart. The V and J ends are trimmed by 4 bases and 7 bases, leaving 13 bases between them. Sequences SGHDN (CDR1) and FVKESK (CDR2) are obtained from the germline V gene. The CDR3, from cysteine to phenylalanine, totals 13 residues. The entry retains the CDR3 DNA only, 39 bases that are in frame from base 1. This chain is built from TRBV14 and TRBJ1-2; the D gene cannot be named for sure. Sequenced input: peripheral blood or thyroid tissue (not recorded which). The sequence was obtained from an adult woman with Graves' disease, either hyperthyroidism or ophthalmopathy (not recorded which). The nucleotide sequence reads as follows: TGTGCCAGCAGCCGGGATTGGACGGGTGGCTACACCTTC. This codes for CASSRDWTGGYTF.